One TCR beta chain is described in this entry. Antigen: not known. These data come from a study of blood T cells in healthy people across ages. General study findings and limits: TCR beta diversity per million T cells fell roughly linearly with age.

Germline trimming cut 5 bases from V and 9 bases from J; bases unmatched to any gene: 3. This CDR3 is built from 12 residues. Germline assignment: CDR1 SGHTA and CDR2 FQGNSA. For the second PCR, which ran for roughly 6 to 12 cycles, a sample-barcoded 5' primer and a J-beta primer mix were used. TCRdb recomputed calls from the 5' RACE reads with MiXCR, one row per CDR3 protein. Of around 1,800,000 distinct CDR3 sequences listed, around 42% are singletons. The TCR comes from a human donor in good health. The gene calls are TRBV7-2 and TRBJ2-1; 8 nucleotides match TRBD2. Sequencing used blood. CDR3 amino acids: CASSALAAEQFF. The CDR3 coding sequence is TGTGCCAGCAGCGCACTAGCGGCTGAGCAGTTCTTC.